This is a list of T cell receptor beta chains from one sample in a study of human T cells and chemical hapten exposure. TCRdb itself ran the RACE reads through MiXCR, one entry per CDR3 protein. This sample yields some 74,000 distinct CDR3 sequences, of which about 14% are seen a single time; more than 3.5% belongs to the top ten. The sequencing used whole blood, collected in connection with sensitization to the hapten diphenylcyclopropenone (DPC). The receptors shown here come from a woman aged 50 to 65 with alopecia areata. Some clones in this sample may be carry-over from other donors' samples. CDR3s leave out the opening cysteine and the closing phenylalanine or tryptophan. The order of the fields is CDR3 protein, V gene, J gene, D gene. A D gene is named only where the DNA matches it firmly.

CDR3: ASSPLAGGLGEQY; V: TRBV5-5; J: TRBJ2-7; D: TRBD2
CDR3: ASSPRARGLNEKLF; V: TRBV18; J: TRBJ1-4; D: -
CDR3: ASSQATRDRGKYGYT; V: TRBV4-1; J: TRBJ1-2; D: TRBD1
CDR3: ATRGRRNTEAF; V: TRBV2; J: TRBJ1-1; D: -
CDR3: ASSQDEGGSTRYGYT; V: TRBV4-1; J: TRBJ1-2; D: -
CDR3: SVDTRTKAGYT; V: TRBV29-1; J: TRBJ1-2; D: -
CDR3: ASSRTGPNTGELF; V: TRBV6-2/TRBV6-3; J: TRBJ2-2; D: TRBD1
CDR3: ASSITVQTTGELF; V: TRBV19; J: TRBJ2-2; D: -
CDR3: ASSLAPGTREQY; V: TRBV11-2; J: TRBJ2-7; D: -
CDR3: ASSSAPGQGKDEQY; V: TRBV6-1; J: TRBJ2-7; D: TRBD1
CDR3: ASRRDRGRNTGELF; V: TRBV19; J: TRBJ2-2; D: TRBD1
CDR3: ASTTGTGRSYEQY; V: TRBV5-1; J: TRBJ2-7; D: -
CDR3: ASSFGTGIAHKQAF; V: TRBV12-3/TRBV12-4; J: TRBJ1-1; D: TRBD1
CDR3: ASSSASSGTRNHEQY; V: TRBV7-2; J: TRBJ2-7; D: -
CDR3: ASSLGRGQDGYT; V: TRBV27; J: TRBJ1-2; D: -
CDR3: ASSRGTGSGNTIY; V: TRBV4-3; J: TRBJ1-3; D: TRBD1
CDR3: ASSLANLLAGVYNEQF; V: TRBV12-3/TRBV12-4; J: TRBJ2-1; D: TRBD2
CDR3: ASSSHYGLAEKETQY; V: TRBV7-6; J: TRBJ2-5; D: TRBD2
CDR3: ASSSSGREWSYEQY; V: TRBV5-5; J: TRBJ2-7; D: TRBD2
CDR3: ASRGTGVPYEQY; V: TRBV19; J: TRBJ2-7; D: -
CDR3: ASSIPGLADREQY; V: TRBV7-2; J: TRBJ2-7; D: TRBD2
CDR3: ASSGDSAPLYGYT; V: TRBV9; J: TRBJ1-2; D: TRBD1
CDR3: ASQGYNQPQH; V: TRBV6-1; J: TRBJ1-5; D: -